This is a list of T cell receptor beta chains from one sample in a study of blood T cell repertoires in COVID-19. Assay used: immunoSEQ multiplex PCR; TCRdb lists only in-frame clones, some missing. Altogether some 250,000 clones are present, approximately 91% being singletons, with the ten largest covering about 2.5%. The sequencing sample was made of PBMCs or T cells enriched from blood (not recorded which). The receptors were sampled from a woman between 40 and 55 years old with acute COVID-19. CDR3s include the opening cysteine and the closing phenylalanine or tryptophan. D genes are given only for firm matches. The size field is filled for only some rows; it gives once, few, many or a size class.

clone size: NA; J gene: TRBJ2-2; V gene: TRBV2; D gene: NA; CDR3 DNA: TGTGCCAGCAGGGAGTTTAGCACCGGGGAGCTGTTTTTT; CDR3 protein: CASREFSTGELFF
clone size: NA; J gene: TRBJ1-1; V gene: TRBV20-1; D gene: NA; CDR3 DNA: TGCAGTGCTAGAAGTGGAGCTGAAGCTTTCTTT; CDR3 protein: CSARSGAEAFF
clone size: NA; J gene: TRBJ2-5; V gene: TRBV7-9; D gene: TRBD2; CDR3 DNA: TGTGCCAGCAACCCCTCGGGGGGCCAAGAGACCCAGTACTTC; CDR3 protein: CASNPSGGQETQYF
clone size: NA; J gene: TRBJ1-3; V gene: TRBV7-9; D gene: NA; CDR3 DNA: TGTGCCAGCAGCTCTGGGGGGGCTGGAAACACCATATATTTT; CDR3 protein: CASSSGGAGNTIYF
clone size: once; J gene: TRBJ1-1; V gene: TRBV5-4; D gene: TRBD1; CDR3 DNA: TGTGCCAGCAGCAGCCCACAGGGGGGACCCACTGAAGCTTTCTTT; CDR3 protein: CASSSPQGGPTEAFF
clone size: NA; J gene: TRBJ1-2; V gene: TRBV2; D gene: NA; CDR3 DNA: TGTGCCAGCAGCCTTATGAGGGAGGGCGGCTACACCTTC; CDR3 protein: CASSLMREGGYTF
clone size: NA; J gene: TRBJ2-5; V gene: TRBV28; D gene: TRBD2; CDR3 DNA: TGTGCCAGCAGACTAGCGGGAGGGCCCTCTGAGACCCAGTACTTC; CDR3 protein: CASRLAGGPSETQYF
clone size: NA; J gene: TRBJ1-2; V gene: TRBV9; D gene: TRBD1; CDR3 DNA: TGTGCCAGCAGCGTAGGACAGGGGGTGGGTGGCTACACCTTC; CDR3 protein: CASSVGQGVGGYTF
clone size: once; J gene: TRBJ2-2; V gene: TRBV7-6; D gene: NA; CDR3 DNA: TGTGCCAGCAGCCCGGCAGGGTGGTCCACCGGGGAGCTGTTTTTT; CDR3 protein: CASSPAGWSTGELFF
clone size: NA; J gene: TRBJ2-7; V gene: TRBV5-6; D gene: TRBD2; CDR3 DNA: TGTGCCAGCAGCTTGCCACGACGGACTAGCGGGGGCCCCTGGGAGCAGTACTTC; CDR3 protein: CASSLPRRTSGGPWEQYF
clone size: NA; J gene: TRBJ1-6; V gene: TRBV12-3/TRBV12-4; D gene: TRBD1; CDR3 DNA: TGTGCCAGCAGTCGGGACAGCGACTCACCCCTCCACTTT; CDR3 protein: CASSRDSDSPLHF
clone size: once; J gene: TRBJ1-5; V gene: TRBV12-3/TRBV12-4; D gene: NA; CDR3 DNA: TGTGCCAGCAGTCCTGAGGGCAATCAGCCCCAGCATTTT; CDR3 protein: CASSPEGNQPQHF
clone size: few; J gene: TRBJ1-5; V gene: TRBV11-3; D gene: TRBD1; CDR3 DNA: TGTGCCAGCAGGGTGACAGGGGGCACCAATCAGCCCCAGCATTTT; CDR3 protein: CASRVTGGTNQPQHF
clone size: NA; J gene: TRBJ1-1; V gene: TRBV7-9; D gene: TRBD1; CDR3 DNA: TGTGCCAGCAGCTTTTCTTCCTGGACAGGAAATATGAACACTGAAGCTTTCTTT; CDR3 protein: CASSFSSWTGNMNTEAFF
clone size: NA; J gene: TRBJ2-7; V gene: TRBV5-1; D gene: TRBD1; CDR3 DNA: TGCGCCAGCAGCCAACCGGGACAGGGGGCTTATGAGCAGTACTTC; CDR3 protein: CASSQPGQGAYEQYF
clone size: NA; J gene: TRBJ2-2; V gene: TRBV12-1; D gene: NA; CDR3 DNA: TGTGCCAGCAGCTTTACCGGGCAGGGGGCTAACGCGAACACCGGGGAGCTGTTTTTT; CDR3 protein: CASSFTGQGANANTGELFF
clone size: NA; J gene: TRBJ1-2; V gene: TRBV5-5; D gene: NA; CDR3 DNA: TGTGCCAGCAGCTTGGAGGTTCGCGTGACTTACAATCTTTTATTC; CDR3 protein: CASSLEVRVTYNLLF
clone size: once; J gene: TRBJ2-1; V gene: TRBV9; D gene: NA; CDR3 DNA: TGTGCCAGCAGCCACGAAGGGGGGGGACCCAATGAGCAGTTCTTC; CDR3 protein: CASSHEGGGPNEQFF
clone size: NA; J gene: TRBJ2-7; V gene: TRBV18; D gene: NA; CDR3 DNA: TGTGCCAGCTCACCACTTGGCAGTGGCTACGAGCAGTACTTC; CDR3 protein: CASSPLGSGYEQYF
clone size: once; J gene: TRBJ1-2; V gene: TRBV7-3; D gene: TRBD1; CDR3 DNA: TGTGCCAGCAGCCCTGGACAGGTTTCTAACTATGGCTACACCTTC; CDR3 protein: CASSPGQVSNYGYTF
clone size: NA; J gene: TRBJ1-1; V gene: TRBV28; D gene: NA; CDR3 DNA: TGTGCCAGCGCCAGTCTGGGCGAAGCTTTCTTT; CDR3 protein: CASASLGEAFF
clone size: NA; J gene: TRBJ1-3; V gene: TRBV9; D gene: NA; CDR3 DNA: TGTGCCAGCAGCGTAGGTTCAAGCATTTCGTCTGGAAACACCATATATTTT; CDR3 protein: CASSVGSSISSGNTIYF
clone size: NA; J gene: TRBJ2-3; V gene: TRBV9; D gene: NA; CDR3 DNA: TGTGCCAGCAGCGTAGCTCCGGTGACTAGCACAGATACGCAGTATTTT; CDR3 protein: CASSVAPVTSTDTQYF
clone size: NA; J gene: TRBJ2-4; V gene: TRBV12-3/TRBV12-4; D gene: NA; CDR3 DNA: TGTGCCAGCAGTTCGGTGGACATTCAGTACTTC; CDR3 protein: CASSSVDIQYF
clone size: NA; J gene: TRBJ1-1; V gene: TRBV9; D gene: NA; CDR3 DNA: TGTGCCAGCAGCCCACTAATGTGGGACACTGAAGCTTTCTTT; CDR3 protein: CASSPLMWDTEAFF
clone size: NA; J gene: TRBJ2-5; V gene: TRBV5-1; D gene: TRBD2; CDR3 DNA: TGCGCCAGCAGCCCCCGCGGGAGAGAGACCCAGTACTTC; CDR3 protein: CASSPRGRETQYF
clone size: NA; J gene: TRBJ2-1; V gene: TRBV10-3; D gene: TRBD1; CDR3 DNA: TGTGCCATCAGTGAGTCGGGGACAGGTAACAATGAGCAGTTCTTC; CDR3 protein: CAISESGTGNNEQFF
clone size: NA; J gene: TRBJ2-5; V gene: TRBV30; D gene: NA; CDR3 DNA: TGTGCCTGGAGTGGCAGGGGCGCGGAGACCCAGTACTTC; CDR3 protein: CAWSGRGAETQYF
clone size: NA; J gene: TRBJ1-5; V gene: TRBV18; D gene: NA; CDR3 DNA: TGTGCCAGCTCACCATCCCGGGATCAGCCCCAGCATTTT; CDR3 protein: CASSPSRDQPQHF
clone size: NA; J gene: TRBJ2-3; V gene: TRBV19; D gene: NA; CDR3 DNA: TGTGCCAGTAGTGCGGCCACAGATACGCAGTATTTT; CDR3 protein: CASSAATDTQYF
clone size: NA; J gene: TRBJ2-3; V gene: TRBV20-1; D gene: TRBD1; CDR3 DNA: TGCAGTGCTAGTACAGGGGGCGCAGATACGCAGTATTTT; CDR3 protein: CSASTGGADTQYF
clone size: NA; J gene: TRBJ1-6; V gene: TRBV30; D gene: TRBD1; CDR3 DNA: TGTGCCTGGAGGGGTGCAGGGGGCCTGTGGAATTCACCCCTCCACTTT; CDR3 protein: CAWRGAGGLWNSPLHF
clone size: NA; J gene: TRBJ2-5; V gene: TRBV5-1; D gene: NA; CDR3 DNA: TGCGCCAGCAGCCAGCAAGAGACCCAGTACTTC; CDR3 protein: CASSQQETQYF
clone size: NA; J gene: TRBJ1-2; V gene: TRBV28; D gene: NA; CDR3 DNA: TGTGCCAGCCTCCTAGGGGCAGGGGAGGGTGGCTACACCTTC; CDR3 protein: CASLLGAGEGGYTF
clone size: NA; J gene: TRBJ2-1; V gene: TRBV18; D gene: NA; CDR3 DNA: TGTGCCAGCTCACCTACAGGGATCAATGAGCAGTTCTTC; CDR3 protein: CASSPTGINEQFF
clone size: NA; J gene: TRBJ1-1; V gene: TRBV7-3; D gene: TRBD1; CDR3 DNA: TGTGCCAGCAGCCCCAGGGGGCGATTGGTTTTGGGAACTGAAGCTTTCTTT; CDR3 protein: CASSPRGRLVLGTEAFF
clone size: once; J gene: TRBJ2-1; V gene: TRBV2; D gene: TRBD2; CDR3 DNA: TGTGCCAGCAGTGAGGCCAGCGGGGGTGGTGAGCAGTTCTTC; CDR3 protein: CASSEASGGGEQFF
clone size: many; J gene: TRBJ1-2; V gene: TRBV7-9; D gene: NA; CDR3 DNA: TGTGCCAGCAGCCCTAGCTGGGCAGGGGTACACCCCGATGGCTACACCTTC; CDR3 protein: CASSPSWAGVHPDGYTF
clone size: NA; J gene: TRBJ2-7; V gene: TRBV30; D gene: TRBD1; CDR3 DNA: TGTGCCTGGAGTTGGGGACAGGGGGCGTTCGAGCAGTACTTC; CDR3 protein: CAWSWGQGAFEQYF
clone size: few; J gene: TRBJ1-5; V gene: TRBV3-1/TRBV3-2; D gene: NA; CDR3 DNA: TGTGCCAGCAGCGGCGGACAGCTCAATCAGCCCCAGCATTTT; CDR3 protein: CASSGGQLNQPQHF
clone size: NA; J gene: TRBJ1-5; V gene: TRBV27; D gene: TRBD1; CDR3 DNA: TGTGCCAGCAGTTTCGGACAGGGGAATCAGCCCCAGCATTTT; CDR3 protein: CASSFGQGNQPQHF
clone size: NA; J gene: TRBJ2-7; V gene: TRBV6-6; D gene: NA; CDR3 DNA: TGTGCCAGCAGTTACAACCCGGGACTGCTTCGGTACGAGCAGTACTTC; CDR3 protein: CASSYNPGLLRYEQYF
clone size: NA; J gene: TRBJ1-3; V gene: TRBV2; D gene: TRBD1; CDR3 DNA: TGTGCCAGCAGCCCAGACAGGGCTGCTGGAAACACCATATATTTT; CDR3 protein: CASSPDRAAGNTIYF
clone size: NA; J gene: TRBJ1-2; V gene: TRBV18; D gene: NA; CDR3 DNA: TGTGCCAGCTCACCAAGGTTTAATGCGGATTCACACTATGGCTACACCTTC; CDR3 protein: CASSPRFNADSHYGYTF
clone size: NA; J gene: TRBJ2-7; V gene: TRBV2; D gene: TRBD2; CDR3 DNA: TGTGCCAGCACCGAAAGGCGACTAGCGGGAGGGCCGCAGTACTTC; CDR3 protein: CASTERRLAGGPQYF
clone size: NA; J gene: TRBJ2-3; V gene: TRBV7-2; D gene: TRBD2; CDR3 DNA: TGTGCCAGCAGCTTGGGGACTATAGCGGGGGGGCCGGATACGCAGTATTTT; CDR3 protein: CASSLGTIAGGPDTQYF